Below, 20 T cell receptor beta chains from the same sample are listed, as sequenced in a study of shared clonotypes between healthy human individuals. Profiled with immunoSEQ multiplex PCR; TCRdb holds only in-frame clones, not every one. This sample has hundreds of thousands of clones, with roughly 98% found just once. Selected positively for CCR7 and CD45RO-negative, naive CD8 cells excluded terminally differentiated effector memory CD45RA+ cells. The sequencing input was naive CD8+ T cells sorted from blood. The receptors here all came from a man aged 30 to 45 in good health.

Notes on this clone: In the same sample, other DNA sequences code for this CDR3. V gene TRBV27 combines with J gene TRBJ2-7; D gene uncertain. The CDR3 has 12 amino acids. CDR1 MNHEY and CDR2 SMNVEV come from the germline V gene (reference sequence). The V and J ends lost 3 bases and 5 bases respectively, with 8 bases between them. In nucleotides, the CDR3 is TGTGCCAGCAGTTTGTTAGGCGACGAGCAGTACTTC. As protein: CASSLLGDEQYF.

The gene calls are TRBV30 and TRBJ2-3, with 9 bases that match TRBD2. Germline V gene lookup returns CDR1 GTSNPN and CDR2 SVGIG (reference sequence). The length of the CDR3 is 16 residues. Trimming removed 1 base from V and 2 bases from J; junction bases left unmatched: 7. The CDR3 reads CAWSASLAGLTDTQYF. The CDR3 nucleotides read TGTGCCTGGAGTGCCAGCCTAGCGGGACTCACAGATACGCAGTATTTT. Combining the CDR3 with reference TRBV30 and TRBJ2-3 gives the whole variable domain SQTIHQWPATLVQPVGSPLSLECTVEGTSNPNLYWYRQAAGRGLQLLFYSVGIGQISSEVPQNLSASRPQDRQFILSSKKLLLSDSGFYLCAWSASLAGLTDTQYFGPGTRLTVL.

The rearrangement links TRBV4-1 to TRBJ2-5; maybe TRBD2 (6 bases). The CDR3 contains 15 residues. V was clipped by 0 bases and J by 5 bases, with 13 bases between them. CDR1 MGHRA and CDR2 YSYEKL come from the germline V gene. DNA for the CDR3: TGCGCCAGCAGCCAAGATGGTGCTAGCGATGAGACCCAGTACTTC. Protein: CASSQDGASDETQYF.

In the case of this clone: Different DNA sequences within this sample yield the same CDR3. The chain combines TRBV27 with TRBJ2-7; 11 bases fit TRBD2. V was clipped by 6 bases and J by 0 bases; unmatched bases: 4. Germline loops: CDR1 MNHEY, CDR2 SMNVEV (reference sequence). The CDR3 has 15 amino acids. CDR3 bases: TGTGCCAGCAGGATCACTAGCGGGGGCTCCTACGAGCAGTACTTC. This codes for CASRITSGGSYEQYF.

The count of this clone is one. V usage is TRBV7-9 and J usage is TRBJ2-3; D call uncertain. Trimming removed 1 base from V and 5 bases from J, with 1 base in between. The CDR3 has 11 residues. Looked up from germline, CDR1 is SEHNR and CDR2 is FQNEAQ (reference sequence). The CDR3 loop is CASSLEDTQYF. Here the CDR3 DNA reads TGTGCCAGCAGCTTAGAAGATACGCAGTATTTT.

The CDR3 here is CASSLAPGGPTGELFF. The CDR3 DNA reads as TGTGCCAGCAGCTTGGCTCCGGGAGGGCCCACCGGGGAGCTGTTTTTT. The chain couples TRBV5-5 to TRBJ2-2; 8 positions match TRBD2. The germline V gene has CDR1 SGHKS and CDR2 YYEKEE (reference sequence). The ends lost 0 bases at V and 4 bases at J; junction bases unmatched: 5. CDR3 length: 16 residues.

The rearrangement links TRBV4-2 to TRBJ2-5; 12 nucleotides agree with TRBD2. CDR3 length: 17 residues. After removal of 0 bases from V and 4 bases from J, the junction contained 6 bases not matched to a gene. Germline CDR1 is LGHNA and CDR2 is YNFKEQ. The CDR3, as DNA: TGTGCCAGCAGCCAAGAAGGCCTAGCGGGAGGGGGAGAGACCCAGTACTTC. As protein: CASSQEGLAGGGETQYF.

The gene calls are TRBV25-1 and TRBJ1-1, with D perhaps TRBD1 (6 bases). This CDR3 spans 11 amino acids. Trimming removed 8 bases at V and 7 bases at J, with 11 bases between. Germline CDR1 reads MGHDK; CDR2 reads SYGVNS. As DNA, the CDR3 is TGTGCCAGCGGGGAACAGGGTGAAGCTTTCTTT. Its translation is CASGEQGEAFF.

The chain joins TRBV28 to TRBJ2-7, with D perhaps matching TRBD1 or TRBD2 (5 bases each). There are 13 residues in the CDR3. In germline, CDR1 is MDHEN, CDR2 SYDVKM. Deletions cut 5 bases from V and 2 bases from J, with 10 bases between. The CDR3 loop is CASSPGLTYEQYF. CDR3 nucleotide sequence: TGTGCCAGCAGTCCGGGGCTCACCTACGAGCAGTACTTC. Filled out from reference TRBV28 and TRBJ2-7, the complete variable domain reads DVKVTQSSRYLVKRTGEKVFLECVQDMDHENMFWYRQDPGLGLRLIYFSYDVKMKEKGDIPEGYSVSREKKERFSLILESASTNQTSMYLCASSPGLTYEQYFGPGTRLTVT.

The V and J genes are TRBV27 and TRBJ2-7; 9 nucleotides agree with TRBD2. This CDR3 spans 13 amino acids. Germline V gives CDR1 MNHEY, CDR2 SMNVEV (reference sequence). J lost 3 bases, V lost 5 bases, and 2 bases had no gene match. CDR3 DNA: TGTGCCAGCAGTGAACTAGCGGGCTACGAGCAGTACTTC. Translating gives CASSELAGYEQYF.

The CDR3 spells CASRLQGFQETQYF. The CDR3 DNA follows: TGTGCCAGCAGGCTTCAAGGGTTTCAAGAGACCCAGTACTTC. The chain couples TRBV2 to TRBJ2-5; D is unclear. This CDR3 region has 14 residues. The germline V and J ends were trimmed by 6 bases and 2 bases, with 13 bases remaining between them. CDR1 and CDR2 from the germline V gene are SNHLY and FYNNEI.

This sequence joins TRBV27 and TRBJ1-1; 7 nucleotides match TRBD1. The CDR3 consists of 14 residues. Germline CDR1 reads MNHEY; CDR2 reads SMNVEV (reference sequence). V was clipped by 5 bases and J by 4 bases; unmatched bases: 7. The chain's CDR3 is CASSQQGIGTEAFF. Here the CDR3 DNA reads TGTGCCAGCAGTCAACAGGGGATCGGCACTGAAGCTTTCTTT.

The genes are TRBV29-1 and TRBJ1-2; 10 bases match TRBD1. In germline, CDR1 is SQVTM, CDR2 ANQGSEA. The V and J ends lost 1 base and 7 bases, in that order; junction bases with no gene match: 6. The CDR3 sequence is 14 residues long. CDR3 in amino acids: CSVEVWDRGGGYTF. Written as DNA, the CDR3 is TGCAGCGTTGAAGTGTGGGACAGGGGAGGTGGCTACACCTTC.

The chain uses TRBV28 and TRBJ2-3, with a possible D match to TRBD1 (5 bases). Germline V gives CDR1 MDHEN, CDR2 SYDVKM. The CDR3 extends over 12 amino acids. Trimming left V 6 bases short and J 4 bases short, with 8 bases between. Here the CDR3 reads CASRQGADTQYF. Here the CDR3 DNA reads TGTGCCAGCAGGCAGGGTGCAGATACGCAGTATTTT.

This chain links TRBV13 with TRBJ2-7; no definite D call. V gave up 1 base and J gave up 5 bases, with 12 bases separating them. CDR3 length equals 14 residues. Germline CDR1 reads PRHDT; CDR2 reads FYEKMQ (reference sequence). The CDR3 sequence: CASSLVSTGHEQYF. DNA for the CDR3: TGTGCCAGCAGCTTAGTTTCGACGGGCCACGAGCAGTACTTC.

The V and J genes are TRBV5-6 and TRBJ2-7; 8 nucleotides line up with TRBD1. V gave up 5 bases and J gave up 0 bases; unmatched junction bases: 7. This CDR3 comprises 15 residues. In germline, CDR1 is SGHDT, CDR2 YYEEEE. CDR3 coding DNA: TGTGCCAGCAGGTCCCCGGGACAGGCCTCCTACGAGCAGTACTTC. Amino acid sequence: CASRSPGQASYEQYF. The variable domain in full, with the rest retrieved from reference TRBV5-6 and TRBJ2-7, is DAGVTQSPTHLIKTRGQQVTLRCSPKSGHDTVSWYQQALGQGPQFIFQYYEEEERQRGNFPDRFSGHQFPNYSSELNVNALLLGDSALYLCASRSPGQASYEQYFGPGTRLTVT.

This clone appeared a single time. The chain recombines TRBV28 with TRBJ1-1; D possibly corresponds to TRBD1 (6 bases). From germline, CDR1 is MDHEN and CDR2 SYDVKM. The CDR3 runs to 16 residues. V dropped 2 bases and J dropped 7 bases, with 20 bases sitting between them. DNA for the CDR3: TGTGCCAGCAGTTTAAGGGGGACCGGGACCTTACTTGAAGCTTTCTTT. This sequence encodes CASSLRGTGTLLEAFF.

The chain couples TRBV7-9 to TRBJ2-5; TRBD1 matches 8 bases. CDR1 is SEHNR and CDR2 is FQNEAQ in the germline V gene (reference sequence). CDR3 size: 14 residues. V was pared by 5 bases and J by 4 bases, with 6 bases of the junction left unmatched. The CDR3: CASSGPDRVETQYF. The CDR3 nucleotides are TGTGCCAGCAGCGGCCCGGACAGGGTAGAGACCCAGTACTTC.

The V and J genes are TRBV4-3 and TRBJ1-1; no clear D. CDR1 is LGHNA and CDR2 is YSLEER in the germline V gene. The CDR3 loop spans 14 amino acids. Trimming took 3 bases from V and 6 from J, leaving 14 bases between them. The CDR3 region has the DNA TGCGCCAGCAGCCAGGCCGGGGTTGGAGCTGAAGCTTTCTTT. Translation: CASSQAGVGAEAFF.

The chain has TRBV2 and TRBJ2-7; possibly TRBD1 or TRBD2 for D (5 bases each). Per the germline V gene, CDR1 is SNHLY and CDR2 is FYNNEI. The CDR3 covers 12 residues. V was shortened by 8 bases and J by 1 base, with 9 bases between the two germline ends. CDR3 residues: CASGAGSYEQYF. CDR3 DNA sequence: TGTGCCAGCGGGGCGGGTTCCTACGAGCAGTACTTC.